This entry features one TCR beta chain sequence. What it binds is not known. 5'RACE, which relied on constant-segment primers, yielded TCR alpha and TCR beta cDNA libraries carrying sample barcodes and UMIs. TCRdb called the 5' RACE reads again in MiXCR, with one record for every CDR3 protein. The sample yields hundreds of thousands of distinct CDR3 sequences, less than 25% seen once. These data originate in a study of T-cell memory formation after mild COVID-19. The overall study: Across donors, TCR clusters were largely donor specific.

Points from the study as a whole: CD4+ bias marked clones expanding day 15 to 37, unlike balanced contracting clones.

The V and J ends lost 6 bases and 0 bases, in that order; junction bases with no gene match: 5. CDR3 length: 15 residues. Sequencing was performed on PBMCs or a T cell subset sorted from them (not recorded which). The chain is built from TRBV12-3 or TRBV12-4 and TRBJ1-3; 7 nucleotides agree with TRBD1. The clonotype comes from an adult woman who had mild COVID-19 (a few samples of this study predate the infection). Cell type and time point are not known. CDR3 sequence (DNA): TGTGCCAGCAGGGCGACAGGGTCCTCTGGAAACACCATATATTTT. Translated: CASRATGSSGNTIYF.